The sequence of this T cell receptor beta chain was determined in a study of tumor-infiltrating lymphocytes in primary liver carcinoma. Co-extracting RNA and DNA was done with about 17-31 mg of unsorted bulk tissue as input. TCR beta cDNA was reverse-transcribed from about 0.45 ug of total RNA. The reaction used a constant-region primer and ProtoScript II reverse transcriptase. Generation of the TCR beta libraries relied on three nested multiplex PCR rounds using slightly modified ARM-PCR. One entry per CDR3 protein, called by TCRdb with MiXCR from the multiplex PCR reads. The sample carries 45,000 to 65,000 distinct CDR3 sequences, 70% to 80% recorded once. The source of this sequence is a man in his forties with primary liver carcinoma and hepatitis B virus infection. The specimen sequenced was liver tumor tissue from sampling region 5. Subset: tumor region T5, tumor centre.

This CDR3 reads CASSVSRLTFNEQFF. CDR3 DNA sequence: TGTGCCAGCAGCGTATCCAGACTAACCTTCAATGAGCAGTTCTTC. The chain links TRBV9 to TRBJ2-1; maybe TRBD2 (5 bases). This CDR3 spans 15 amino acids. The germline CDR1 and CDR2 sequences are SGDLS and YYNGEE. Trimming cost V 1 base and J 6 bases, with 14 bases left between them.